One and the same sample provided the 13 T cell receptor beta chains below, sequenced in a study of shared clonotypes between healthy human individuals. TCRdb's table, derived via immunoSEQ multiplex PCR, lists solely in-frame clones and lacks some. This repertoire shows roughly 1 million clones, around 74% found once; its top ten account for 1.4% to 1.5%. Sequenced sample: memory CD4+ T cells sorted from blood. Regarding subset: CD45RA-negative fraction. The receptors were gathered from a man aged 18 to 30 in good health.

This clone was counted a few times. The gene calls are TRBV5-1 and TRBJ2-4, with TRBD2 matching over 10 bases. The CDR3 covers 15 residues. The junction had 5 bases not matched to a gene; V was cut back by 4 bases and J by 4 bases. The germline V gene has CDR1 SGHRS and CDR2 YFSETQ. The CDR3 loop reads CASSLSSGGKNIQYF. As DNA, the CDR3 is TGCGCCAGCAGCCTTAGTAGCGGGGGGAAAAACATTCAGTACTTC. The variable domain in full, completed from reference TRBV5-1 and TRBJ2-4, reads KAGVTQTPRYLIKTRGQQVTLSCSPISGHRSVSWYQQTPGQGLQFLFEYFSETQRNKGNFPGRFSGRQFSNSRSEMNVSTLELGDSALYLCASSLSSGGKNIQYFGAGTRLSVL.

The chain is built from TRBV5-1 and TRBJ2-7, with a tentative D call TRBD1 (6 bases). The CDR3 length is 13 residues. Per the germline V gene, CDR1 is SGHRS and CDR2 is YFSETQ. Trimming stripped 0 bases from V and 9 bases from J, with 13 bases between. Here the CDR3 reads CASSLAPQTGQYF. Here the CDR3 DNA reads TGCGCCAGCAGCTTGGCCCCTCAGACAGGGCAGTACTTC.

This clone was counted at least ten times. For the CDR3, the DNA is TGTGCCTGGAATGGGAGAAAGGATGAAAAACTGTTTTTT. Its translation is CAWNGRKDEKLFF. The V and J genes are TRBV30 and TRBJ1-4, with D uncertain. CDR1 is GTSNPN, CDR2 SVGIG, per germline (reference sequence). The ends were cut back, 4 bases at V and 6 bases at J, with 12 bases in the middle. The CDR3 totals 13 residues.

The CDR3 nucleotides read TGTGCCAGCATCCCCTCGGGGGGTGGGGGTCAGCCCCAGCATTTT. Its translation: CASIPSGGGGQPQHF. The chain combines TRBV28 with TRBJ1-5; D is possibly TRBD1 (5 bases). This CDR3 spans 15 amino acids. Germline V gene lookup returns CDR1 MDHEN and CDR2 SYDVKM. V gave up 7 bases and J gave up 6 bases, with 19 bases separating them.

The genes are TRBV27 and TRBJ1-5; TRBD1 is a possible D gene (5 bases). The V gene lost 3 bases and the J gene lost 0 bases, with 9 bases spanning the gap. The germline V gene has CDR1 MNHEY and CDR2 SMNVEV (reference sequence). The CDR3 extends over 15 amino acids. This chain's CDR3 is CASSFVGTSNQPQHF. In DNA, the CDR3 is TGTGCCAGCAGTTTTGTAGGGACTAGCAATCAGCCCCAGCATTTT.

The V gene is TRBV5-4, the J gene TRBJ2-7; 9 bases fit TRBD1. J gave up 10 bases and V 0 bases, and 8 bases lay outside the gene matches. CDR3 size: 14 residues. The V gene's germline CDR1 is SGHNT and CDR2 YYREEE (reference sequence). CDR3 residues: CASSLAGTGRVQYF. The DNA for the CDR3 is TGTGCCAGCAGCTTGGCCGGGACAGGGAGGGTACAGTACTTC.

The chain joins TRBV19 to TRBJ1-2, with D possibly TRBD1 on 6 matching bases. Trimming took off 9 bases at V and 7 bases at J, with 12 bases between the two ends. This CDR3 region has 11 residues. Per germline, CDR1 LNHDA and CDR2 SQIVND (reference sequence). CDR3 protein: CASGGGFGYTF. As DNA, the CDR3 is TGTGCCAGCGGAGGGGGGTTTGGCTACACCTTC.

The V call is TRBV4-1, the J call TRBJ2-3; 10 bases are a match to TRBD2. The length of the CDR3 is 15 residues. Germline V lookup: CDR1 MGHRA, CDR2 YSYEKL. Trimming at V came to 0 bases and at J to 4 bases, leaving 1 base not matched to a gene. CDR3 coding DNA: TGCGCCAGCAGCCAAGATAGCGGGGGGCCAGATACGCAGTATTTT. Residues: CASSQDSGGPDTQYF.

Only a few counts were recorded for this clone. This chain links TRBV11-2 with TRBJ1-2, with 7 bases fitting TRBD1. V lost 3 bases and J lost 0; bases outside the gene matches: 10. There are 17 residues in the CDR3. Germline assignment: CDR1 SGHAT and CDR2 FQNNGV. The CDR3 DNA is TGTGCCAGCAGCTTTTCGTCAGGGGGTAGATCTAACTATGGCTACACCTTC. Its translation is CASSFSSGGRSNYGYTF.

The CDR3 DNA reads TGTGCCATCACCGGAGGGACAGGGAATGGGGCCAACGTCCTGACTTTC. This encodes CAITGGTGNGANVLTF. This rearrangement joins TRBV10-3 to TRBJ2-6, with 9 positions matching TRBD1. This CDR3 spans 16 amino acids. Trimming cost V 7 bases and J 3 bases; bases outside gene matches: 7. Germline lookup yields CDR1 ENHRY and CDR2 SYGVKD.

The gene calls are TRBV5-1 and TRBJ1-1; the D gene is possibly TRBD1 (5 bases). The V gene lost 3 bases and the J gene lost 4 bases, with 16 bases spanning the gap. Germline values: CDR1 SGHRS, CDR2 YFSETQ. This CDR3 is built from 15 residues. This chain's CDR3 is CASSSNPLGATEAFF. CDR3 nucleotides: TGCGCCAGCAGCTCGAATCCTCTCGGGGCCACTGAAGCTTTCTTT.

The chain links TRBV2 to TRBJ1-1; D is perhaps TRBD1 (6 bases). V lost 9 bases to trimming and J lost 1 base, with 12 bases between them. The CDR3 extends over 13 amino acids. Germline V gene data show CDR1 as SNHLY and CDR2 as FYNNEI. CDR3 nucleotides: TGTGCCAGTTCAGGGGAAACGAACACTGAAGCTTTCTTT. It is translated as CASSGETNTEAFF.

Of note for this clone: One base away lies a much larger clone, so this may be a sequencing read error. The gene calls are TRBV30 and TRBJ1-5; D gene unclear. CDR1 GTSNPN and CDR2 SVGIG come from the germline V gene (reference sequence). This CDR3 is built from 12 residues. V was pared by 2 bases and J by 6 bases, with 8 bases between. The CDR3: CAWSLGSQPQHF. CDR3 nucleotides: TGTGCCTGGAGTTTGGGGAGTCAGCCCCAGCATTTT.